A selection of T cell receptor beta chains follows, all from one sample in a study of shared clonotypes between healthy human individuals. Here immunoSEQ multiplex PCR was the method, and the copy in TCRdb shows in-frame clones only, minus some. The sample has fewer than 550,000 clones; about 80% are singletons. Sequencing used PBMCs. The receptors stem from a woman in her 40s in good health. Some clones in this sample may be carry-over from other donors' samples. CDR3s include the opening cysteine and the closing phenylalanine or tryptophan. D genes are given only for firm matches.

J gene: TRBJ1-1
D gene: .
V gene: TRBV7-9
CDR3 protein: CASSLGRVREGAFF

J gene: TRBJ1-5
D gene: .
V gene: TRBV7-2
CDR3 protein: CASSLGYAPQHF

J gene: TRBJ2-1
D gene: .
V gene: TRBV4-2
CDR3 protein: CASSQPSRDAGEQFF

J gene: TRBJ1-6
D gene: .
V gene: TRBV18
CDR3 protein: CASSPAASTQNSPLHF

J gene: TRBJ2-1
D gene: TRBD2
V gene: TRBV27
CDR3 protein: CASSPSGRHHNEQFF

J gene: TRBJ2-1
D gene: TRBD2
V gene: TRBV4-3
CDR3 protein: CASSLGTSGHNEQFF

J gene: TRBJ2-2
D gene: TRBD2
V gene: TRBV29-1
CDR3 protein: CSVVPSGSQDGELFF

J gene: TRBJ2-7
D gene: .
V gene: TRBV30
CDR3 protein: CAWNRGGEQYF

J gene: TRBJ1-4
D gene: .
V gene: TRBV7-9
CDR3 protein: CASGWGMDEKLFF

J gene: TRBJ2-1
D gene: TRBD1
V gene: TRBV19
CDR3 protein: CASNRAGGYNEQFF

J gene: TRBJ2-6
D gene: TRBD1
V gene: TRBV2
CDR3 protein: CASDRGITHISGANVLTF

J gene: TRBJ2-5
D gene: .
V gene: TRBV5-1
CDR3 protein: CASSSTGVQETQYF

J gene: TRBJ2-1
D gene: TRBD2
V gene: TRBV25-1
CDR3 protein: CASWGTSGRGVNNEQFF

J gene: TRBJ2-1
D gene: TRBD2
V gene: TRBV5-1
CDR3 protein: CASSLAQVGGFNEQFF

J gene: TRBJ1-1
D gene: TRBD1
V gene: TRBV6-1
CDR3 protein: CASSEAKRGHTEAFF

J gene: TRBJ2-7
D gene: .
V gene: TRBV5-3
CDR3 protein: CARSLAGASYEQYF

J gene: TRBJ2-1
D gene: TRBD1
V gene: TRBV6-5
CDR3 protein: CASTTDRDSYNEQFF

J gene: TRBJ2-1
D gene: TRBD1
V gene: TRBV18
CDR3 protein: CASSFGQDYNEQFF

J gene: TRBJ1-4
D gene: .
V gene: TRBV2
CDR3 protein: CASSGRQAQEKLFF

J gene: TRBJ2-6
D gene: .
V gene: TRBV5-5
CDR3 protein: CASSKGGANAVLTGANVLTF

J gene: TRBJ1-5
D gene: .
V gene: TRBV2
CDR3 protein: CASSNDRLYQPQHF

J gene: TRBJ1-2
D gene: TRBD1
V gene: TRBV5-4
CDR3 protein: CASSPRDSETYGYTF

J gene: TRBJ1-5
D gene: .
V gene: TRBV19
CDR3 protein: CASSADRWDSNQPQHF

J gene: TRBJ1-4
D gene: .
V gene: TRBV19
CDR3 protein: CASSVWTEKLFF

J gene: TRBJ2-7
D gene: .
V gene: TRBV7-3
CDR3 protein: CASSSQVGDEQYF

J gene: TRBJ2-3
D gene: .
V gene: TRBV12-2
CDR3 protein: CASRPRTLPSTDTQYF

J gene: TRBJ1-2
D gene: .
V gene: TRBV7-2
CDR3 protein: CASSLGGNYGYTF

J gene: TRBJ1-4
D gene: .
V gene: TRBV5-6
CDR3 protein: CASSLRQGEKLFF

J gene: TRBJ1-2
D gene: .
V gene: TRBV28
CDR3 protein: CASTREGFYYGYTF

J gene: TRBJ2-3
D gene: .
V gene: TRBV7-2
CDR3 protein: CASRSERTDTQYF

J gene: TRBJ2-7
D gene: .
V gene: TRBV19
CDR3 protein: CASSISQGISAGQYF

J gene: TRBJ2-7
D gene: TRBD2
V gene: TRBV11-2
CDR3 protein: CASSLVVGSGVSYEQYF

J gene: TRBJ2-6
D gene: .
V gene: TRBV19
CDR3 protein: CASTGIAGANVLTF